The rows below give T cell receptor beta chains drawn from one sample of a study of patients and donors after allogeneic stem cell transplantation. TCRdb re-called the RT-PCR reads with MiXCR, one entry per CDR3 protein. The sample consists of around 200,000 distinct CDR3 sequences, around 40% of them appearing once. Sequencing was done on a sample of blood, either unsorted or a sorted T cell fraction (not recorded which). Receptors originate from a human donor who was either an allogeneic HSCT recipient or a stem cell or donor lymphocyte infusion donor (not recorded which). It is not recorded whose cells these are; they may come from a transplant donor. Both conserved end residues are part of each CDR3. Fields, in order: V gene, D gene, clone size, J gene, CDR3 DNA, CDR3 protein. D genes are given only for firm matches. Not every row has a clone size; where given, it reads once, few, many or a size class.

V gene: TRBV12-3/TRBV12-4; D gene: -; clone size: few; J gene: TRBJ1-1; CDR3 DNA: TGTGCCAGCAGTGGGGGGGCAGGGATGAACACTGAAGCTTTCTTT; CDR3 protein: CASSGGAGMNTEAFF
V gene: TRBV6-5; D gene: -; clone size: -; J gene: TRBJ2-7; CDR3 DNA: TGTGCCAGCAGTTCGGGGACTTTGGGCTACGAGCAGTACTTC; CDR3 protein: CASSSGTLGYEQYF
V gene: TRBV7-2; D gene: TRBD2; clone size: few; J gene: TRBJ2-1; CDR3 DNA: TGTGCCAGCAGCTTTGCGGGGGGGCGTACAGGAGAGCAGTTCTTC; CDR3 protein: CASSFAGGRTGEQFF
V gene: TRBV5-5; D gene: -; clone size: few; J gene: TRBJ1-1; CDR3 DNA: TGTGCCAGCAGCTTGGCTCCAGGGACCACTGAAGCTTTCTTT; CDR3 protein: CASSLAPGTTEAFF
V gene: TRBV15; D gene: TRBD1; clone size: -; J gene: TRBJ2-1; CDR3 DNA: TGTGCCACCAGCAGAGCCCACGGGACAGGGCTTAACAATGAGCAGTTCTTC; CDR3 protein: CATSRAHGTGLNNEQFF
V gene: TRBV9; D gene: TRBD1; clone size: few; J gene: TRBJ1-6; CDR3 DNA: TGTGCCAGCAGCGCCGACAGGGTGCCCTATAATTCACCCCTCCACTTT; CDR3 protein: CASSADRVPYNSPLHF
V gene: TRBV6-5; D gene: -; clone size: few; J gene: TRBJ1-1; CDR3 DNA: TGTGCCAGCAGTTACGAGCGGGGGGAAGCTTTCTTT; CDR3 protein: CASSYERGEAFF
V gene: TRBV3-1; D gene: -; clone size: -; J gene: TRBJ1-6; CDR3 DNA: TGTGCCAGCAACCTAGAAGAATCACCCCTCCACTTT; CDR3 protein: CASNLEESPLHF
V gene: TRBV10-3; D gene: -; clone size: -; J gene: TRBJ1-1; CDR3 DNA: TGTGCCGAGAGGGAACGGGAGAACACTGAAGCTTTCTTT; CDR3 protein: CAERERENTEAFF
V gene: TRBV7-8; D gene: -; clone size: few; J gene: TRBJ2-5; CDR3 DNA: TGTGCCAGCAGCTTGGAAGCCCCAGAGACCCAGTACTTC; CDR3 protein: CASSLEAPETQYF
V gene: TRBV6-5; D gene: -; clone size: few; J gene: TRBJ1-1; CDR3 DNA: TGTGCCAGCAGACTTGGACCTTCGAACACTGAAGCTTTCTTT; CDR3 protein: CASRLGPSNTEAFF
V gene: TRBV4-1; D gene: -; clone size: few; J gene: TRBJ1-6; CDR3 DNA: TGCGCCAGCAGCCAAGCGCTCCACCTAAGGATAGAAAATTCACCCCTCCACTTT; CDR3 protein: CASSQALHLRIENSPLHF
V gene: TRBV4-1; D gene: -; clone size: few; J gene: TRBJ1-1; CDR3 DNA: TGCGCCAGCAGCCAAGATACTAGGAGGAGGAACACTGAAGCTTTCTTT; CDR3 protein: CASSQDTRRRNTEAFF
V gene: TRBV10-3; D gene: TRBD1; clone size: few; J gene: TRBJ2-5; CDR3 DNA: TGTGCCATCAGTTCCCGGACAGGGGAAGAGACCCAGTACTTC; CDR3 protein: CAISSRTGEETQYF
V gene: TRBV29-1; D gene: -; clone size: -; J gene: TRBJ1-1; CDR3 DNA: TGCAGCGGGCTGGGGGCAAACACTGAAGCTTTCTTT; CDR3 protein: CSGLGANTEAFF
V gene: TRBV7-9; D gene: -; clone size: once; J gene: TRBJ2-7; CDR3 DNA: TGTGCCAGCAGCTTAGAAGGGGGGCAGTACTTC; CDR3 protein: CASSLEGGQYF
V gene: TRBV5-5; D gene: -; clone size: -; J gene: TRBJ2-2; CDR3 DNA: TGTGCCAGCAGCACAGGAAGGGTGACGAACACCGGGGAGCTGTTTTTT; CDR3 protein: CASSTGRVTNTGELFF
V gene: TRBV12-3/TRBV12-4; D gene: TRBD1; clone size: -; J gene: TRBJ1-1; CDR3 DNA: TGTGCCACCACAGGGGAAGAGAACACTGAAGCTTTCTTT; CDR3 protein: CATTGEENTEAFF
V gene: TRBV12-3/TRBV12-4; D gene: -; clone size: -; J gene: TRBJ1-1; CDR3 DNA: TGTGCCAGCAGGGACGAAGGCCTGAACACTGAAGCTTTCTTT; CDR3 protein: CASRDEGLNTEAFF
V gene: TRBV20-1; D gene: -; clone size: -; J gene: TRBJ1-5; CDR3 DNA: TGCAGTGCTAGAGAGGGGGACACCAGGAATCAGCCCCAGCATTTT; CDR3 protein: CSAREGDTRNQPQHF
V gene: TRBV4-3; D gene: -; clone size: -; J gene: TRBJ2-7; CDR3 DNA: TGCGCCAGCAGCCAGGCCTTCGGACAGTACTACGAGCAGTACTTC; CDR3 protein: CASSQAFGQYYEQYF
V gene: TRBV5-1; D gene: -; clone size: -; J gene: TRBJ2-2; CDR3 DNA: TGCGCCAGCAGCTTCGGCTACACGAACACCGGGGAGCTGTTTTTT; CDR3 protein: CASSFGYTNTGELFF
V gene: TRBV4-2; D gene: -; clone size: -; J gene: TRBJ2-7; CDR3 DNA: TGTGCCAGCAGCCAAGATCGCAGACCCTACGAGCAGTACTTC; CDR3 protein: CASSQDRRPYEQYF
V gene: TRBV7-9; D gene: -; clone size: -; J gene: TRBJ1-1; CDR3 DNA: TGTGCCAGCAGCTTAGGGGCCGCAGGAGGCACTGAAGCTTTCTTT; CDR3 protein: CASSLGAAGGTEAFF
V gene: TRBV28; D gene: -; clone size: -; J gene: TRBJ1-5; CDR3 DNA: TGTGCCAGCAGTTTGGCTGTACGAAAAGGGAATCAGCCCCAGCATTTT; CDR3 protein: CASSLAVRKGNQPQHF
V gene: TRBV4-1; D gene: -; clone size: few; J gene: TRBJ1-4; CDR3 DNA: TGCGCCAGCAGCCAAGAAGGGACGGATGAAAAACTGTTTTTT; CDR3 protein: CASSQEGTDEKLFF
V gene: TRBV5-1; D gene: -; clone size: few; J gene: TRBJ1-2; CDR3 DNA: TGCGCCAGCAGCCCCCGGGACTACTATGGCTACACCTTC; CDR3 protein: CASSPRDYYGYTF
V gene: TRBV7-3; D gene: TRBD1; clone size: -; J gene: TRBJ2-3; CDR3 DNA: TGTGCCAGCAGCTCCCGAACAGGGGGCCCTCGCACAGATACGCAGTATTTT; CDR3 protein: CASSSRTGGPRTDTQYF
V gene: TRBV5-1; D gene: TRBD2; clone size: once; J gene: TRBJ2-2; CDR3 DNA: TGCGCCAGCAGCTTGGAGCGGGGGCCATACACCGGGGAGCTGTTTTTT; CDR3 protein: CASSLERGPYTGELFF
V gene: TRBV20-1; D gene: -; clone size: -; J gene: TRBJ1-5; CDR3 DNA: TGCAGTGCTAGGGCCGCAGGGATAACGAATCAGCCCCAGCATTTT; CDR3 protein: CSARAAGITNQPQHF
V gene: TRBV25-1; D gene: TRBD2; clone size: -; J gene: TRBJ2-7; CDR3 DNA: TGTGCCAGCAGTAAGGCGGGGGGGATCTCCTACGAGCAGTACTTC; CDR3 protein: CASSKAGGISYEQYF
V gene: TRBV20-1; D gene: -; clone size: -; J gene: TRBJ1-3; CDR3 DNA: TGCAGTGCCTTCCTCAGGGAGATTGGAAACACCATATATTTT; CDR3 protein: CSAFLREIGNTIYF
V gene: TRBV20-1; D gene: -; clone size: -; J gene: TRBJ1-2; CDR3 DNA: TGCAGTGTCCCAGTCAACTATGGCTACACCTTC; CDR3 protein: CSVPVNYGYTF
V gene: TRBV5-6; D gene: TRBD1; clone size: few; J gene: TRBJ2-5; CDR3 DNA: TGTGCCAGCAGCTTGGGACAGGGACCCCTAGAGACCCAGTACTTC; CDR3 protein: CASSLGQGPLETQYF
V gene: TRBV4-1; D gene: -; clone size: -; J gene: TRBJ2-2; CDR3 DNA: TGCGCCAGCAGCCCGCTAGCGTTGAACACCGGGGAGCTGTTTTTT; CDR3 protein: CASSPLALNTGELFF
V gene: TRBV5-5; D gene: -; clone size: few; J gene: TRBJ1-4; CDR3 DNA: TGTGCCAGCAGCTTCGCCAGGGGAAATGAAAAACTGTTTTTT; CDR3 protein: CASSFARGNEKLFF
V gene: TRBV14; D gene: TRBD1; clone size: few; J gene: TRBJ1-6; CDR3 DNA: TGTGCCAGCAGCCAGGCAGGGGGGGTTAATTCACCCCTCCACTTT; CDR3 protein: CASSQAGGVNSPLHF
V gene: TRBV12-3/TRBV12-4; D gene: TRBD1; clone size: -; J gene: TRBJ2-2; CDR3 DNA: TGTGCCAGCAGTTTAAAGGGGGCTGGGGGGGAGCTGTTTTTT; CDR3 protein: CASSLKGAGGELFF
V gene: TRBV7-9; D gene: TRBD1; clone size: -; J gene: TRBJ2-1; CDR3 DNA: TGTGCCAGCAGCCCAAAGGGGTGGGGACAGGGGCATGAGCAGTTCTTC; CDR3 protein: CASSPKGWGQGHEQFF
V gene: TRBV18; D gene: -; clone size: -; J gene: TRBJ2-3; CDR3 DNA: TGTGCCAGCTCACCCGGCGGCGGAGGGGGCACAGATACGCAGTATTTT; CDR3 protein: CASSPGGGGGTDTQYF
V gene: TRBV12-3/TRBV12-4; D gene: -; clone size: -; J gene: TRBJ1-6; CDR3 DNA: TGTGCCAGCACCGGTACGGGGGGGGATTCACCCCTCCACTTT; CDR3 protein: CASTGTGGDSPLHF
V gene: TRBV5-1; D gene: -; clone size: few; J gene: TRBJ1-3; CDR3 DNA: TGCGCCAGCAGCTTGCAACTGGGGGCTGGAAACACCATATATTTT; CDR3 protein: CASSLQLGAGNTIYF
V gene: TRBV24-1; D gene: -; clone size: once; J gene: TRBJ2-2; CDR3 DNA: TGTGCCACCAGGGGTTTCACCGGGGAGCTGTTTTTT; CDR3 protein: CATRGFTGELFF
V gene: TRBV12-3/TRBV12-4; D gene: -; clone size: many; J gene: TRBJ1-1; CDR3 DNA: TGTGCCAGCAGTTTCGGGAATCTTATGAACACTGAAGCTTTCTTT; CDR3 protein: CASSFGNLMNTEAFF
V gene: TRBV29-1; D gene: -; clone size: -; J gene: TRBJ2-7; CDR3 DNA: TGCAGCGTTGAAGTAGGGGCAGCCTACGAGCAGTACTTC; CDR3 protein: CSVEVGAAYEQYF
V gene: TRBV6-6; D gene: -; clone size: once; J gene: TRBJ2-1; CDR3 DNA: TGTGCCAGCAGATACGGGACACCCGGGAATGAGCAGTTCTTC; CDR3 protein: CASRYGTPGNEQFF